This entry describes one T cell receptor (beta chain). What it recognizes is unknown. These data originate in a study of T cell repertoires in cytomegalovirus infection. Across the whole study: Well-studied HLA-B-restricted CMV epitopes were used in the study alongside recently identified HLA-C-restricted ones.

Via MiXCR, TCRdb re-called the reads, giving one row per CDR3 protein. The sample shows approximately 910,000 distinct CDR3 sequences, roughly 30% of them seen only once. Overall study findings and caveats: CMV carriers with the relevant HLA were identified by cumulative public TCR beta family frequency. HLA-C-restricted CMV clonotypes gave the most frequent clonotype in two of eight donors.

The CDR3 consists of 18 residues. Germline loops: CDR1 LNHNV, CDR2 YYDKDF (reference sequence). Unmatched junction bases numbered 8, after V lost 6 bases and J lost 0 bases. The receptor's source is a human donor in good health (CMV status not recorded). Some clones in this sample may be carry-over from other donors' samples. The J gene is TRBJ2-1, the V gene TRBV15; TRBD2 matches at 13 bases. Sequencing used cultured CD8+ T cells from PBMCs, obtained from culture after CMV antigen stimulation. The CDR3 protein is CATSAGLAGDPSYNEQFF. Written as DNA, the CDR3 is TGTGCCACCAGTGCCGGACTAGCGGGGGACCCCTCCTACAATGAGCAGTTCTTC.